This entry is about one T cell receptor (beta chain). Its antigen is unidentified. A J-beta primer mix and a sample-barcoded 5' primer were used in a second PCR of roughly 6 to 11 cycles. TCRdb reprocessed the 5' RACE reads via MiXCR and lists one record per CDR3 protein. The sample records some 1.8 million distinct CDR3 sequences, roughly 43% being singletons. This CDR3 region has 13 residues. CDR1 is MNHNS, CDR2 SASEGT, per germline. Trimming cost V 4 bases and J 4 bases, with 10 bases left between them. The record originates from a study of blood T cells in healthy people across ages. General study results and limits: In long-lived donors, naive CD4+ cell counts and diversity exceeded those of aged donors.

The V call is TRBV6-1, the J call TRBJ1-2; D is undetermined. Sequencing used blood. This receptor was taken from a human donor in good health. CDR3 protein: CASSGVWGYGYTF. CDR3 DNA: TGTGCCAGCAGTGGCGTGTGGGGCTATGGCTACACCTTC.